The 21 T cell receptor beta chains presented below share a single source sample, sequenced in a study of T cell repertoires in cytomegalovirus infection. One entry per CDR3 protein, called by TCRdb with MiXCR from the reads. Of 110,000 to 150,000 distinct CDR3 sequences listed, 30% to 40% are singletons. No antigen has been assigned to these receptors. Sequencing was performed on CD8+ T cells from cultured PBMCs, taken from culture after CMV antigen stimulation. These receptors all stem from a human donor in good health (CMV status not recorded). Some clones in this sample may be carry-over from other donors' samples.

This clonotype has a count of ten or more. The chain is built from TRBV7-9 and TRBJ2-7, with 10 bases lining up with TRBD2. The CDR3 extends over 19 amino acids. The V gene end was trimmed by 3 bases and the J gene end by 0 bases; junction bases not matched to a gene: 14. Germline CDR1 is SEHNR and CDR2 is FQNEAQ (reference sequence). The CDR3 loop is CASSFPGASGGPSSYEQYF. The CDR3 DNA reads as TGTGCCAGCAGCTTTCCTGGGGCTAGCGGGGGCCCCAGCTCCTACGAGCAGTACTTC.

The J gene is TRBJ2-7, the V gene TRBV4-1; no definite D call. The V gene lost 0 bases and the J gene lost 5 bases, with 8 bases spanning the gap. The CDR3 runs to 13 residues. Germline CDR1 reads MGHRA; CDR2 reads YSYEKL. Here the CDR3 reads CASSQDSVNEQYF. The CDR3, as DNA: TGCGCCAGCAGCCAAGACTCGGTAAACGAGCAGTACTTC.

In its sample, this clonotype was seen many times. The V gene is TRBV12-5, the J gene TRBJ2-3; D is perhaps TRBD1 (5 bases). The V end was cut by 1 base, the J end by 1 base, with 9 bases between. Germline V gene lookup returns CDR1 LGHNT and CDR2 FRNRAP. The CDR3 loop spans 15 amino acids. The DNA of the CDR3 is TGTGCTAGTGGTTTGGATGGGGCCCGCACAGATACGCAGTATTTT. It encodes CASGLDGARTDTQYF.

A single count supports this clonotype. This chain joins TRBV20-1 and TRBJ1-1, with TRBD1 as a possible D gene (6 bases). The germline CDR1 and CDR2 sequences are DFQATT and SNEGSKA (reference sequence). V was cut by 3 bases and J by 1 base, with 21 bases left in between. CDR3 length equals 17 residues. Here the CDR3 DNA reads TGCAGTGCTAGGGGGGCCCTGGTGACGTGGCCGAACACTGAAGCTTTCTTT. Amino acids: CSARGALVTWPNTEAFF.

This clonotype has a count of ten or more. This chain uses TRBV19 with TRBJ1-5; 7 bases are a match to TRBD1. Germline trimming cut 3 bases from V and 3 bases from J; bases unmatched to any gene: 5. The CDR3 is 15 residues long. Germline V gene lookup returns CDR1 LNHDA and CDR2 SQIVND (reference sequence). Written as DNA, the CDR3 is TGTGCCAGTAGTATGGGGACAGCTTCCAATCAGCCCCAGCATTTT. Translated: CASSMGTASNQPQHF. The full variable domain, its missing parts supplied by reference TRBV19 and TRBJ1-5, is DGGITQSPKYLFRKEGQNVTLSCEQNLNHDAMYWYRQDPGQGLRLIYYSQIVNDFQKGDIAEGYSVSREKKESFPLTVTSAQKNPTAFYLCASSMGTASNQPQHFGDGTRLSIL.

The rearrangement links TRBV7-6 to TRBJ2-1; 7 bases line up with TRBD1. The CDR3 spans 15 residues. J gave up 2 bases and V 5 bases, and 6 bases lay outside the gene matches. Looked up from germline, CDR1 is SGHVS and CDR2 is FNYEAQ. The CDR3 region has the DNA TGTGCCAGCAGCCCCGACAGGGCCCCCTACAATGAGCAGTTCTTC. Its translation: CASSPDRAPYNEQFF.

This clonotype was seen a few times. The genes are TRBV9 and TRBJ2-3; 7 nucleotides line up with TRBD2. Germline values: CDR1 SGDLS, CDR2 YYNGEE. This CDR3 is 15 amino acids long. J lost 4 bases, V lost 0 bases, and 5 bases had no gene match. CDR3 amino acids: CASSVVGAGADTQYF. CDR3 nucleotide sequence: TGTGCCAGCAGCGTAGTCGGCGCGGGGGCAGATACGCAGTATTTT.

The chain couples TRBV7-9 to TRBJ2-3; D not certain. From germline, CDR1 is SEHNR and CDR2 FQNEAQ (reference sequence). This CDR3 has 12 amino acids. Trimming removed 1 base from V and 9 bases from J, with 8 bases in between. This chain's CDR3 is CASSLELFTQYF. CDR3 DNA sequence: TGTGCCAGCAGCTTAGAACTTTTCACGCAGTATTTT.

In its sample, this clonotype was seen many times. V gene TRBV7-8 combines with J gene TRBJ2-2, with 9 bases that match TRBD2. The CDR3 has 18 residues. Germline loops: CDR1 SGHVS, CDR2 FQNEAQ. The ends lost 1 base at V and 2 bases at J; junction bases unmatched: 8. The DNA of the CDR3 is TGTGCCAGCAGCTTAGGTCACGGAGCGGGGGGAAACACCGGGGAGCTGTTTTTT. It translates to CASSLGHGAGGNTGELFF.

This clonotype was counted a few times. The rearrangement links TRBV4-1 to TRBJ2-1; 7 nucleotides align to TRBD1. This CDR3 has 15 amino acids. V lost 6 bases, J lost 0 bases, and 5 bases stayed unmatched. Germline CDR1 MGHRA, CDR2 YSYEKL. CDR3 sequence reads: CASSPDRFSYNEQFF. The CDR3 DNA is TGCGCCAGCAGTCCGGACAGGTTCTCCTACAATGAGCAGTTCTTC.

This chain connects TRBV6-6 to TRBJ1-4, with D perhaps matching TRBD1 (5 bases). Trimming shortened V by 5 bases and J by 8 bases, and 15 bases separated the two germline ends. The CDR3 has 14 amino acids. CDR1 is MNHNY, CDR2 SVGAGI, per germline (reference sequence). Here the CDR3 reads CASSRTQGGEKLFF. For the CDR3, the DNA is TGTGCCAGCAGTCGGACCCAGGGAGGAGAAAAACTGTTTTTT.

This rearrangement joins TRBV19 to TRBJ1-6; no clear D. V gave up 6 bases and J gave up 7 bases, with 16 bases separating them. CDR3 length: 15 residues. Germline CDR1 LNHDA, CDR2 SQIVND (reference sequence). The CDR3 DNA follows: TGTGCCAGTAGCCCAAATCCCGGCGGGAATTCACCCCTCCACTTT. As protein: CASSPNPGGNSPLHF.

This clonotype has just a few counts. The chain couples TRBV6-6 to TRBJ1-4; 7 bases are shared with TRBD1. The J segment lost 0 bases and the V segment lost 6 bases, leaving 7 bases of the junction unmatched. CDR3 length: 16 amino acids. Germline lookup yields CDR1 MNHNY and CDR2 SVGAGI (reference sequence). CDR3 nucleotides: TGTGCCAGCAGATCCAACAGGGGTGCAACTAATGAAAAACTGTTTTTT. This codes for CASRSNRGATNEKLFF.

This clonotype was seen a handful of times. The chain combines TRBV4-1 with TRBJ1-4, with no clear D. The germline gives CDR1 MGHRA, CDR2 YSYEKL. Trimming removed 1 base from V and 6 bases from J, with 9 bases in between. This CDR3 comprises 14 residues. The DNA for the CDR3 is TGCGCCAGCAGCCAAGCGGCGGGAGATGAAAAACTGTTTTTT. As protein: CASSQAAGDEKLFF.

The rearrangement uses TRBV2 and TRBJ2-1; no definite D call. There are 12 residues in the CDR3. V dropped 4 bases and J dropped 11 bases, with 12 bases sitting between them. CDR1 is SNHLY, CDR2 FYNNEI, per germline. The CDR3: CASSGQLDQQFF. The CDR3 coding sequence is TGTGCCAGCAGTGGCCAACTGGATCAGCAGTTCTTC.

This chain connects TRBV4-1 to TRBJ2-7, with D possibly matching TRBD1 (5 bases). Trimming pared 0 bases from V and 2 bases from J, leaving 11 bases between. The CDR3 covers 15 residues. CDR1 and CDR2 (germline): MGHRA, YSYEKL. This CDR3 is CASSQDGGATYEQYF. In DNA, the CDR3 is TGCGCCAGCAGCCAAGATGGTGGGGCGACCTACGAGCAGTACTTC.

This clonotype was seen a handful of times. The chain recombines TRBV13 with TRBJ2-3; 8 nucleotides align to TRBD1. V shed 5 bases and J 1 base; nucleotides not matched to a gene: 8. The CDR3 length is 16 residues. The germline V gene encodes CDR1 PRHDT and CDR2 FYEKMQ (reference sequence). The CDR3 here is CASSQGAHGRTDTQYF. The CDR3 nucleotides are TGTGCCAGCAGCCAGGGGGCTCACGGGCGCACAGATACGCAGTATTTT.

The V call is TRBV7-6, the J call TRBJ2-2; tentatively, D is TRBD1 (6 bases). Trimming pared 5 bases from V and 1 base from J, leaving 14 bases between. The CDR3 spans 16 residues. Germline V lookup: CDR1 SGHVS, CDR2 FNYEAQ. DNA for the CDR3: TGTGCCAGCAGCCAGGATTGGGGGCTGAACACCGGGGAGCTGTTTTTT. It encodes CASSQDWGLNTGELFF.

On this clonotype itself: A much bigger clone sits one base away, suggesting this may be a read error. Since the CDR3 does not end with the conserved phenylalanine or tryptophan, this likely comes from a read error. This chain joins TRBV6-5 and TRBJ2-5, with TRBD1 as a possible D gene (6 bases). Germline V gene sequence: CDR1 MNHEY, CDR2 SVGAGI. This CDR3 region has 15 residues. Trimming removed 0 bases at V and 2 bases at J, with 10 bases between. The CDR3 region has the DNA TGTGCCAGCAGTTACTCGAGGGGGAATCAAGAGACCCAGTACTCC. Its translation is CASSYSRGNQETQYS.

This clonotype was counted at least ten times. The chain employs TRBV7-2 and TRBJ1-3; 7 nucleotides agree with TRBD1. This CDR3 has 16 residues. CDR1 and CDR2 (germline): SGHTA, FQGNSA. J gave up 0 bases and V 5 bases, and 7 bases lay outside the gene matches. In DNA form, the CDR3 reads TGTGCCAGCAGCGGACAAACAGGGGTCTCTGGAAACACCATATATTTT. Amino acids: CASSGQTGVSGNTIYF.

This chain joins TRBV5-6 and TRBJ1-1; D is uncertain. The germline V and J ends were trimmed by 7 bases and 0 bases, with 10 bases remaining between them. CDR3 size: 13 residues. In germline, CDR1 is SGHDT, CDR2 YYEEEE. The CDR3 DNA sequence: TGTGCCAGCGGCCCTCCATTGAACACTGAAGCTTTCTTT. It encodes CASGPPLNTEAFF.